Below are 19 T cell receptor beta chains sequenced from a single sample in a study of regulatory T cells in long-lasting Graves disease. Combining iRepertoire HTBI primers with Arm-PCR of CDR3 regions, the authors built TCR beta libraries. TCRdb re-called the multiplex PCR reads with MiXCR, one entry per CDR3 protein. This sample has hundreds of thousands of distinct CDR3 sequences, with around an eighth found just once. Documented time point: newly diagnosed GD, antithyroid drugs for less than 3 months. PBMCs provided the RNA from which the TCR library was made. A further study also used this sample, focusing on T cells in Graves' hyperthyroidism and ophthalmopathy.

The source material was peripheral blood mononuclear cells (PBMCs), sampled at new diagnosis, from a patient treated with antithyroid drugs. The source of these receptors is a man aged 30 to 39 with Graves disease.

This clonotype was counted a few times. CDR3 in amino acids: CASSLEGSAEQFF. The CDR3 coding sequence is TGTGCCAGCAGCTTAGAAGGGTCGGCTGAGCAGTTCTTC. This rearrangement joins TRBV7-9 to TRBJ2-1, with unresolved D. Trimming cost V 1 base and J 9 bases, with 10 bases left between them. CDR3 size: 13 residues. Germline V gives CDR1 SEHNR, CDR2 FQNEAQ (reference sequence).

This clonotype was found many times. The CDR3 bases are TGCGCCAGCAGCTTGGTAGACAGCGATATCTACGAGCAGTACTTC. Its translation: CASSLVDSDIYEQYF. The rearrangement uses TRBV5-1 and TRBJ2-7, with a possible D match to TRBD1 (5 bases). Germline-derived CDR1 and CDR2 are SGHRS and YFSETQ. The CDR3 sequence is 15 residues long. Trimming shortened V by 0 bases and J by 3 bases, and 13 bases separated the two germline ends.

This clonotype was detected many times. The gene calls are TRBV12-3 or TRBV12-4 and TRBJ2-1, with TRBD2 matching 9 bases. Unmatched junction bases numbered 7, after V lost 10 bases and J lost 0 bases. This CDR3 is built from 15 residues. In DNA form, the CDR3 reads TGTGCCACCGCGACTAGCGGATCCTCCTACAATGAGCAGTTCTTC. It encodes CATATSGSSYNEQFF.

This clonotype was recorded at least ten times. V usage is TRBV12-3 or TRBV12-4 and J usage is TRBJ2-7, with TRBD1 as a possible D gene (5 bases). This CDR3 has 18 residues. Trimming stripped 3 bases from V and 0 bases from J, with 21 bases between. CDR3 DNA: TGTGCCAGCAGTTTCTATCGGTTGGACAAAATCCCCTCCTACGAGCAGTACTTC. Translating it yields CASSFYRLDKIPSYEQYF.

This clonotype was recorded at least ten times. V is TRBV7-2 and J is TRBJ2-1; D is ambiguous. The CDR3 is 15 residues long. Trimming cost V 7 bases and J 1 base, with 14 bases left between them. CDR1 is SGHTA, CDR2 FQGNSA, per germline. The CDR3 sequence is CASNPTLKSYNEQFF. The CDR3 region has the DNA TGTGCCAGCAACCCCACCTTAAAGTCCTACAATGAGCAGTTCTTC.

This clonotype was seen many times. V usage is TRBV11-2 and J usage is TRBJ2-7, with 7 positions matching TRBD1. V was clipped by 5 bases and J by 3 bases; unmatched bases: 4. There are 13 residues in the CDR3. Per the germline V gene, CDR1 is SGHAT and CDR2 is FQNNGV. The CDR3 nucleotides are TGTGCCAGCAGCGTTGGGACAGTCTACGAGCAGTACTTC. Translating it yields CASSVGTVYEQYF.

This clonotype occurred many times. J is TRBJ2-1 and V is TRBV13, with 11 bases matching TRBD2. J was trimmed by 3 bases and V by 6 bases; bases with no gene match: 7. Germline V gives CDR1 PRHDT, CDR2 FYEKMQ (reference sequence). The length of the CDR3 is 16 residues. This CDR3 reads CASRFSGRGSYNEQFF. The CDR3 DNA follows: TGTGCCAGCAGATTTAGCGGGAGGGGCAGCTACAATGAGCAGTTCTTC.

Many counts were recorded for this clonotype. The V gene is TRBV20-1, the J gene TRBJ2-5, with TRBD2 matching over 9 bases. Trimming at V came to 0 bases and at J to 5 bases, leaving 1 base not matched to a gene. The germline V gene encodes CDR1 DFQATT and CDR2 SNEGSKA (reference sequence). This CDR3 contains 13 residues. CDR3 sequence (DNA): TGCAGTGCTAGAGATGGGACTAGCGAGACCCAGTACTTC. Its protein product is CSARDGTSETQYF.

This clonotype came up many times. The chain recombines TRBV5-1 with TRBJ2-1; 7 bases map to TRBD2. The germline V gene encodes CDR1 SGHRS and CDR2 YFSETQ. This CDR3 contains 16 residues. V shed 4 bases and J 6 bases; nucleotides not matched to a gene: 13. DNA for the CDR3: TGCGCCAGCAGCACCCGTAGGGCGGGAGATCGCAATGAGCAGTTCTTC. This gives the protein CASSTRRAGDRNEQFF.

This clonotype was observed many times. The chain joins TRBV12-3 or TRBV12-4 to TRBJ2-1; D uncertain. Trimming pared 7 bases from V and 7 bases from J, leaving 8 bases between. This CDR3 comprises 11 residues. The CDR3 sequence is CASTSVNEQFF. DNA for the CDR3: TGTGCCAGCACCTCCGTTAATGAGCAGTTCTTC.

This clonotype was observed at least ten times. V gene TRBV9 combines with J gene TRBJ2-3, with unresolved D. The CDR3 spans 13 residues. The germline CDR1 and CDR2 sequences are SGDLS and YYNGEE. V was cut by 3 bases and J by 3 bases, with 8 bases left in between. The CDR3 here is CASSAELTDTQYF. The CDR3 DNA is TGTGCCAGCAGCGCCGAACTTACAGATACGCAGTATTTT.

The chain joins TRBV27 to TRBJ2-5; tentative D call: TRBD1 (6 bases). Trimming pared 6 bases from V and 5 bases from J, leaving 19 bases between. Germline assignment: CDR1 MNHEY and CDR2 SMNVEV (reference sequence). The CDR3 loop spans 15 amino acids. CDR3 loop: CASRSLGGGLETQYF. CDR3 DNA sequence: TGTGCCAGCAGATCTCTCGGTGGGGGCCTGGAGACCCAGTACTTC.

About this clonotype: This could be a read error, since a much larger clone is one nucleotide away. The chain recombines TRBV5-5 with TRBJ2-1; D call uncertain. From germline, CDR1 is SGHKS and CDR2 YYEKEE (reference sequence). V was shortened by 3 bases and J by 6 bases, with 7 bases between the two germline ends. This CDR3 region has 12 residues. The CDR3 spells CASSCTGNEQFF. The DNA for the CDR3 is TGTGCCAGCAGCTGCACTGGCAATGAGCAGTTCTTC.

This clonotype was seen a few times. The junction does not match germline at one end; this may be a read error. Here the CDR3 reads CASTPPDYTEAFF. The CDR3 nucleotides read TGTGCCAGCACACCACCGGATTACACTGAAGCTTTCTTT. The chain employs TRBV18 and TRBJ1-1, with D unclear. In germline, CDR1 is KGHSH, CDR2 LQKENI. This CDR3 is built from 13 residues.

This clonotype was detected only a few times. The V gene is TRBV19, the J gene TRBJ1-2, with unresolved D. V lost 3 bases to trimming and J lost 0 bases, with 8 bases between them. The CDR3 extends over 14 amino acids. CDR1 and CDR2 (germline): LNHDA, SQIVND (reference sequence). The CDR3 DNA reads as TGTGCCAGTAGTATCCCATCATCTAACTATGGCTACACCTTC. Encoded protein: CASSIPSSNYGYTF.

This clonotype was found many times. The gene calls are TRBV6-5 and TRBJ2-7; possible D gene TRBD1, 6 bases. CDR3 length: 15 amino acids. V was pared by 1 base and J by 2 bases, with 12 bases between. Germline lookup yields CDR1 MNHEY and CDR2 SVGAGI. The CDR3 nucleotides are TGTGCCAGCAGTTACTTACAGGGTGTTCCCTACGAGCAGTACTTC. It is translated as CASSYLQGVPYEQYF.

The chain is built from TRBV29-1 and TRBJ2-1; 12 nucleotides agree with TRBD2. CDR3 length equals 14 residues. Trimming at V came to 7 bases and at J to 4 bases, leaving 5 bases not matched to a gene. Germline loops: CDR1 SQVTM, CDR2 ANQGSEA. CDR3 in amino acids: CSGTGTSGYNEQFF. The CDR3 DNA is TGCAGCGGGACCGGGACTAGCGGGTACAATGAGCAGTTCTTC.

The genes are TRBV6-1 and TRBJ2-3; TRBD1 matches 7 bases. This CDR3 has 13 residues. The V gene's germline CDR1 is MNHNS and CDR2 SASEGT. V shed 6 bases, J shed 9 bases, and the junction held 9 bases outside the gene matches. CDR3 loop: CASRDYRGGTQYF. The DNA of the CDR3 is TGTGCCAGCAGGGATTACAGGGGCGGAACGCAGTATTTT.

This clonotype was picked up a small number of times. V and J are TRBV7-9 and TRBJ2-1, with TRBD1 matching over 9 bases. From germline, CDR1 is SEHNR and CDR2 FQNEAQ (reference sequence). The ends lost 4 bases at V and 7 bases at J; junction bases unmatched: 11. This CDR3 spans 16 amino acids. The CDR3 coding sequence is TGTGCCAGCAGCTCAAGCAGGGACAGGGATTGGAATGAGCAGTTCTTC. It specifies CASSSSRDRDWNEQFF.